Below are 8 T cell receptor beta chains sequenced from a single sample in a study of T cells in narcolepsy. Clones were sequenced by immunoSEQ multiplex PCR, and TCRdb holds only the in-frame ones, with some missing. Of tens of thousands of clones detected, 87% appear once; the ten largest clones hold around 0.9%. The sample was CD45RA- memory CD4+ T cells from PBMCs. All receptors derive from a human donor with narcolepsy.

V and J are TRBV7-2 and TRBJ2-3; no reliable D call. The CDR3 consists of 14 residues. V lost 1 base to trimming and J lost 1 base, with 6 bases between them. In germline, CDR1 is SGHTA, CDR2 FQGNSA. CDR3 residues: CASSLVGGTDTQYF. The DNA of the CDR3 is TGTGCCAGCAGCTTAGTCGGTGGCACAGATACGCAGTATTTT. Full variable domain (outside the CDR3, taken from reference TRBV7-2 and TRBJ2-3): GAGVSQSPSNKVTEKGKDVELRCDPISGHTALYWYRQSLGQGLEFLIYFQGNSAPDKSGLPSDRFSAERTGGSVSTLTIQRTQQEDSAVYLCASSLVGGTDTQYFGPGTRLTVL.

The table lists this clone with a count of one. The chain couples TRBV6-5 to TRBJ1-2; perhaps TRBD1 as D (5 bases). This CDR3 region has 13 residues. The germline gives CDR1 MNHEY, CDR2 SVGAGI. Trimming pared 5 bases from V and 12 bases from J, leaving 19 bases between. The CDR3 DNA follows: TGTGCCAGCAGTGAGGGGCCAGGGAGGAGAAACACCTTC. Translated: CASSEGPGRRNTF.

Here the CDR3 DNA reads TGCAGCGTTGACAAACTAGCGGGGGGTGAGCAGTTCTTC. This encodes CSVDKLAGGEQFF. V and J are TRBV29-1 and TRBJ2-1, with 12 positions matching TRBD2. The CDR3 length is 13 residues. The V segment lost 3 bases and the J segment 9 bases; nucleotides outside the gene matches: 3. Per germline, CDR1 SQVTM and CDR2 ANQGSEA.

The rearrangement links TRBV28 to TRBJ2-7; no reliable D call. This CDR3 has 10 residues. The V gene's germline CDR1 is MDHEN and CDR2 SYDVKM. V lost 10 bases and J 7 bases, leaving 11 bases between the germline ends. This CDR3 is CATGPKEQYF. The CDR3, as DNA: TGTGCCACAGGCCCCAAAGAGCAGTACTTC. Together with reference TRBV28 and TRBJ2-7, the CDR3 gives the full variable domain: DVKVTQSSRYLVKRTGEKVFLECVQDMDHENMFWYRQDPGLGLRLIYFSYDVKMKEKGDIPEGYSVSREKKERFSLILESASTNQTSMYLCATGPKEQYFGPGTRLTVT.

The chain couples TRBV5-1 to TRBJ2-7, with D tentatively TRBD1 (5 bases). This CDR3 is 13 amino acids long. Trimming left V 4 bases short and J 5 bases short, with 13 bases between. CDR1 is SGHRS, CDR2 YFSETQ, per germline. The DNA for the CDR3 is TGCGCCAGCAGCCGAAGGTGGGGCGACGAGCAGTACTTC. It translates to CASSRRWGDEQYF.

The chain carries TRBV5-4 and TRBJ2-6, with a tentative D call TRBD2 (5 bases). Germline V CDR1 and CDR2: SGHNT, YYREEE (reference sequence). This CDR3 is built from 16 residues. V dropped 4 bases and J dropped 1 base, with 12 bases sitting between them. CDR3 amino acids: CASSLGGRSGANVLTF. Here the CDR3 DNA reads TGTGCCAGCAGCCTCGGCGGGCGATCTGGGGCCAACGTCCTGACTTTC.

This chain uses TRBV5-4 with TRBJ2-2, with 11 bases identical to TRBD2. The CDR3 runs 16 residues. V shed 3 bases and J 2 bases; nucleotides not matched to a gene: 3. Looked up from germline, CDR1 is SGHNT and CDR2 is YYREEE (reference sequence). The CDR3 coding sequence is TGTGCCAGCAGCTCGGGACTAGCGGCAAACACCGGGGAGCTGTTTTTT. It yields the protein CASSSGLAANTGELFF.

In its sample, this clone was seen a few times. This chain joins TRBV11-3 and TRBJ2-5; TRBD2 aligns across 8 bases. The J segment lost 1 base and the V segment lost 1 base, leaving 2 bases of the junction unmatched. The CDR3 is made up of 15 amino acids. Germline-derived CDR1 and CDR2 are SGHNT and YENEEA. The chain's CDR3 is CASSLGAGVQETQYF. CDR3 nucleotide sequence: TGTGCCAGCAGCTTAGGAGCGGGGGTCCAAGAGACCCAGTACTTC. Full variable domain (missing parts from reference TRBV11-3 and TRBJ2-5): EAGVVQSPRYKIIEKKQPVAFWCNPISGHNTLYWYLQNLGQGPELLIRYENEEAVDDSQLPKDRFSAERLKGVDSTLKIQPAELGDSAVYLCASSLGAGVQETQYFGPGTRLLVL.